A selection of T cell receptor beta chains follows, all from one sample in a study of CD8 T cells in ankylosing spondylitis. One entry per CDR3 protein results from TCRdb running MiXCR on the 5' RACE reads. This table holds 150,000 to 200,000 distinct CDR3 sequences, roughly 13% found once. The sequencing sample was made of blood, either unsorted or a sorted T cell fraction (not recorded which). Every receptor here comes from a female donor with ankylosing spondylitis or in good health (not recorded which). Each CDR3 is given with its conserved first and last residue. D genes are given only for firm matches. Some rows have no size entry. The others give once, few or many, or a class for an expanded clone.

cdr3_nt: TGCAGTGCTAGCCCACGCGTTAACACCGGGGAGCTGTTTTTT; cdr3_aa: CSASPRVNTGELFF; clone_size: many; d_call: -; v_call: TRBV20-1; j_call: TRBJ2-2
cdr3_nt: TGTGCCAGCAGCTTCCGGGTTACAGATACGCAGTATTTT; cdr3_aa: CASSFRVTDTQYF; clone_size: few; d_call: -; v_call: TRBV7-2; j_call: TRBJ2-3
cdr3_nt: TGTGCCAGCAGCTTAGCAGCGGGAGGAGATACGCAGTATTTT; cdr3_aa: CASSLAAGGDTQYF; clone_size: few; d_call: TRBD2; v_call: TRBV7-6; j_call: TRBJ2-3
cdr3_nt: TGTGCCAGCCAGAGCGGGAAGGGGCGCAATGAGCAGTTCTTC; cdr3_aa: CASQSGKGRNEQFF; clone_size: many; d_call: TRBD2; v_call: TRBV12-3/TRBV12-4; j_call: TRBJ2-1
cdr3_nt: TGTGCCACCGACGGGGGCGAGAGCAATGAGCAGTTCTTC; cdr3_aa: CATDGGESNEQFF; clone_size: -; d_call: -; v_call: TRBV19; j_call: TRBJ2-1
cdr3_nt: TGTGCCAGCAGCCCCGCGTCGGGAGGCTCAGATACGCAGTATTTT; cdr3_aa: CASSPASGGSDTQYF; clone_size: many; d_call: TRBD2; v_call: TRBV6-4; j_call: TRBJ2-3
cdr3_nt: TGCGCCAGCAGGCCGGGACAGGGGGTAGGAATAGGCCCCTACGAGCAGTACTTC; cdr3_aa: CASRPGQGVGIGPYEQYF; clone_size: -; d_call: TRBD1; v_call: TRBV5-1; j_call: TRBJ2-7
cdr3_nt: TGTGCCAGCAGCGCCCGTACGGCTGATAATTCACCCCTCCACTTT; cdr3_aa: CASSARTADNSPLHF; clone_size: few; d_call: -; v_call: TRBV7-2; j_call: TRBJ1-6
cdr3_nt: TGCAGTGCTAGGGGCGGGCTGCCCCCACTGGAGACCCAGTACTTC; cdr3_aa: CSARGGLPPLETQYF; clone_size: -; d_call: -; v_call: TRBV20-1; j_call: TRBJ2-5
cdr3_nt: TGTGCCAGCAGACTCAGCACAGATACGCAGTATTTT; cdr3_aa: CASRLSTDTQYF; clone_size: many; d_call: -; v_call: TRBV28; j_call: TRBJ2-3
cdr3_nt: TGTGCCAGCAGCTTCCGCAGGGGGTGGAATGAGCAGTTCTTC; cdr3_aa: CASSFRRGWNEQFF; clone_size: -; d_call: TRBD1; v_call: TRBV7-2; j_call: TRBJ2-1
cdr3_nt: TGTGCCAGCCGCAATAGGGCTAGCGGATTTTACGAGCAGTACTTC; cdr3_aa: CASRNRASGFYEQYF; clone_size: many; d_call: TRBD2; v_call: TRBV27; j_call: TRBJ2-7
cdr3_nt: TGTGCCAGCAGCCAAGGGGGAACTTATCAGCCCCAGCATTTT; cdr3_aa: CASSQGGTYQPQHF; clone_size: few; d_call: -; v_call: TRBV3-1; j_call: TRBJ1-5
cdr3_nt: TGTGCCAGCAGCTTATCCAGGACAGCCAACTACGAGCAGTACTTC; cdr3_aa: CASSLSRTANYEQYF; clone_size: few; d_call: -; v_call: TRBV7-2; j_call: TRBJ2-7